These 7 T cell receptor beta chains were sequenced from one sample in a study of shared clonotypes between healthy human individuals. Sequencing used immunoSEQ multiplex PCR; TCRdb keeps in-frame clones, though not all of them. The sample contains millions of clones, approximately 95% of which appear only once. CD8 cells regarded as naive lacked CD45RO, were positively chosen for CCR7, and omitted terminally differentiated effector memory CD45RA+ cells. The sequenced sample was naive CD8+ T cells sorted from blood. Source of these receptors: a man younger than 30 in good health.

The rearrangement links TRBV5-1 to TRBJ2-7; 8 positions match TRBD1. The junction had 2 bases not matched to a gene; V was cut back by 3 bases and J by 3 bases. The length of the CDR3 is 13 residues. Germline V gene lookup returns CDR1 SGHRS and CDR2 YFSETQ. Here the CDR3 reads CASSYGTGYEQYF. The CDR3 region has the DNA TGCGCCAGCAGCTACGGGACAGGCTACGAGCAGTACTTC.

The V gene is TRBV5-1, the J gene TRBJ2-3; TRBD2 is a possible D gene (6 bases). Germline CDR1 SGHRS, CDR2 YFSETQ. This CDR3 is built from 14 residues. Trimming removed 4 bases at V and 2 bases at J, with 11 bases between. The CDR3 sequence: CASSRRDFTDTQYF. CDR3 bases: TGCGCCAGCAGCCGGCGGGACTTCACAGATACGCAGTATTTT.

V and J are TRBV21-1 and TRBJ2-3; the D call TRBD2 from the table was never checked on the DNA. TRBV21-1 is recorded as a pseudogene. The CDR3 consists of 19 residues. CDR3 loop: CASSKVASGGSGSTDTQYF. CDR3 sequence (DNA): TGTGCCAGCAGCAAAGTGGCTAGCGGGGGCTCGGGATCCACAGATACGCAGTATTTT.

This clone was detected only once. The sample has other DNA sequences that encode this CDR3 too. This chain connects TRBV5-6 to TRBJ2-3, with D perhaps TRBD2 (7 bases). The CDR3 is 13 residues long. Trimming left V 1 base short and J 6 bases short, with 9 bases between. Germline CDR1 and CDR2: SGHDT and YYEEEE. CDR3 amino acids: CASSLWGGDTQYF. CDR3 in DNA: TGTGCCAGCAGCTTGTGGGGGGGCGATACGCAGTATTTT.

The rearrangement uses TRBV9 and TRBJ1-2; D may be TRBD1 (6 bases). Germline V lookup: CDR1 SGDLS, CDR2 YYNGEE. This CDR3 is built from 13 residues. The V end lost 4 bases, the J end lost 2 bases, and 9 bases lay between the germline ends. CDR3 in DNA: TGTGCCAGCAGCCCAACAGGGAACTATGGCTACACCTTC. As protein: CASSPTGNYGYTF.

The J gene is TRBJ2-6, the V gene TRBV6-6; 7 bases agree with TRBD1. Trimming took 5 bases from V and 2 from J; bases not matched to a gene: 3. CDR1 is MNHNY and CDR2 is SVGAGI in the germline V gene (reference sequence). The CDR3 has 15 residues. The DNA for the CDR3 is TGTGCCAGCAGTCCCCAGGGGGCTGGGGCCAACGTCCTGACTTTC. It translates to CASSPQGAGANVLTF.

V is TRBV10-3 and J is TRBJ2-7; 7 bases align to TRBD1. Germline assignment: CDR1 ENHRY and CDR2 SYGVKD. Unmatched junction bases numbered 4, after V lost 3 bases and J lost 2 bases. The CDR3 has 14 residues. In DNA form, the CDR3 reads TGTGCCATCAGTGACCCGACAGGGCCCTACGAGCAGTACTTC. Its protein product is CAISDPTGPYEQYF.